This record looks at one T cell receptor beta chain sequence and its context. The authors' processing: How many nucleated cells were present was estimated from reference gene primer amplification. The protocol was immunoSEQ multiplex PCR, while the TCRdb copy is restricted to in-frame clones and leaves out a portion. That table gives V, J and clone size, and the DNA gave D and trimming. Of about 250,000 clones listed, around 88% were seen once; the top ten hold approximately 6%. The sample originates from a study of blood T cell repertoires in COVID-19. Study details: Whether acute or convalescent, the COVID-19 samples came from the United States, Italy and Spain. PBMCs, B-cell-depleted T cells, or T cells provided the cDNA or gDNA that made up the material.

CDR3 length: 16 residues. Germline CDR1 is MNHEY and CDR2 is SMNVEV (reference sequence). V gave up 6 bases and J gave up 0 bases, with 17 bases separating them. The chain carries TRBV27 and TRBJ1-1; D is undetermined. This clonotype was obtained from a woman of 80 years or more with COVID-19, enrolled during active disease. Sequencing was done on a sample of peripheral blood. CDR3 in amino acids: CASSLREPNMNTEAFF. The CDR3 DNA reads TGTGCCAGCAGCCTTAGGGAGCCGAACATGAACACTGAAGCTTTCTTT.